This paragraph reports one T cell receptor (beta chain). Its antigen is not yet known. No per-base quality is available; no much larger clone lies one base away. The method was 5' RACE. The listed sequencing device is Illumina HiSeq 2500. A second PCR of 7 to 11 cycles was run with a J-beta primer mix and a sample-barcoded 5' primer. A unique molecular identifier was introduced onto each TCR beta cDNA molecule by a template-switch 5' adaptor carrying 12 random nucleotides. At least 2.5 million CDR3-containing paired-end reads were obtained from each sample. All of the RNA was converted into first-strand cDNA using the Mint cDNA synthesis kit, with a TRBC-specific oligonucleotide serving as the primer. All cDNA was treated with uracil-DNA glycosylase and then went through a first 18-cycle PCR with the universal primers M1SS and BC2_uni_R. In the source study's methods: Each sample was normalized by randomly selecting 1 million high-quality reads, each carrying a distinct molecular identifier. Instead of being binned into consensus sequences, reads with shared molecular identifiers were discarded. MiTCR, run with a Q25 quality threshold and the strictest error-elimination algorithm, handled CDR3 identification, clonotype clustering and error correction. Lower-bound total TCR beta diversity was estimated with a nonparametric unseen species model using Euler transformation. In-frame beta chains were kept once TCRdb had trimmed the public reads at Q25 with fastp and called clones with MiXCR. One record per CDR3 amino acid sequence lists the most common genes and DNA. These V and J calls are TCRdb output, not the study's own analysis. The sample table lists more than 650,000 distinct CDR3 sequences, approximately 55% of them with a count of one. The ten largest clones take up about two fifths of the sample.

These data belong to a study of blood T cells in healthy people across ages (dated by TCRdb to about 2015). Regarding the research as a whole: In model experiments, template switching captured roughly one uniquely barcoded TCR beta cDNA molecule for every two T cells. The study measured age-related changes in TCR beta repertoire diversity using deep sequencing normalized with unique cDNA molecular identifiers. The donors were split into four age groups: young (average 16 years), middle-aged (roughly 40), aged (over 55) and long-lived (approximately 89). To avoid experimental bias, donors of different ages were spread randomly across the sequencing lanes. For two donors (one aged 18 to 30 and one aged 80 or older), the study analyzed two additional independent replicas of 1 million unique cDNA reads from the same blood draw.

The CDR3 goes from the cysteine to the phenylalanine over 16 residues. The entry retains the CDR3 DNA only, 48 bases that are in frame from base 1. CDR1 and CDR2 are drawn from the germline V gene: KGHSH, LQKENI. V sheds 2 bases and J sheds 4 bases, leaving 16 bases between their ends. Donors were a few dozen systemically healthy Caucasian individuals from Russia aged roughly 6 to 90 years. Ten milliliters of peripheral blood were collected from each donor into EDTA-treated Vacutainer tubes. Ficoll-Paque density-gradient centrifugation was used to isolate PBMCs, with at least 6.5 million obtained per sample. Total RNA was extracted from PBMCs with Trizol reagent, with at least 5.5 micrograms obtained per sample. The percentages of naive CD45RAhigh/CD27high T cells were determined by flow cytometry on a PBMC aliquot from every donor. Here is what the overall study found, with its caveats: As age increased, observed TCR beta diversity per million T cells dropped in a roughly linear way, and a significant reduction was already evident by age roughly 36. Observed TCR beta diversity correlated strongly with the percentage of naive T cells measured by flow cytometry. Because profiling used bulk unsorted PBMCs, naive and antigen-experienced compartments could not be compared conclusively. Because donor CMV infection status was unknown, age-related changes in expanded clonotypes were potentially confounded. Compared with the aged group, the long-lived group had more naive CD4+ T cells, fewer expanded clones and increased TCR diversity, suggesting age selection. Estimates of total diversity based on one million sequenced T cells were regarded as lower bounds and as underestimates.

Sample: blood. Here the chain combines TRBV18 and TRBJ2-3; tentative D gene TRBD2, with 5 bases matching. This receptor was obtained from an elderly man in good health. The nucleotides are TGTGCCAGCTCACCAGTCTTGGGGAGTCCTCCAGATACGCAGTATTTT. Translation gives CASSPVLGSPPDTQYF.